This passage covers 29 T cell receptor beta chains from one sample sequenced in a study of shared clonotypes between healthy human individuals. Only CD45RO-negative cells positively selected for CCR7 counted as naive CD8 cells, so terminally differentiated effector memory CD45RA+ cells were excluded. TCRdb keeps only in-frame clones here, not all; method: immunoSEQ multiplex PCR. Of approximately 740,000 clones in the sample, roughly 92% were seen once. Material: naive CD8+ T cells sorted from blood. The origin of the receptors is a man aged 25-45 years in good health.

The V call is TRBV6-5, the J call TRBJ2-1; TRBD1 or TRBD2 may be the D gene (5 bases each). Germline assignment: CDR1 MNHEY and CDR2 SVGAGI. This CDR3 has 15 amino acids. Trimming cost V 6 bases and J 0 bases, with 12 bases left between them. The CDR3 bases are TGTGCCAGCAGCCCTTGGGGGAGCTCCTACAATGAGCAGTTCTTC. As protein: CASSPWGSSYNEQFF.

The chain joins TRBV5-4 to TRBJ2-7; D might be TRBD1 or TRBD2, each matching 5 bases. The V end lost 1 base, the J end lost 4 bases, and 12 bases lay between the germline ends. This CDR3 comprises 14 residues. Germline values: CDR1 SGHNT, CDR2 YYREEE (reference sequence). The CDR3 coding sequence is TGTGCCAGCAGCTTGTCCGGGACGAAGTACGAGCAGTACTTC. It specifies CASSLSGTKYEQYF.

Comments on this clone: Within the sample, other DNA sequences also encode this same CDR3. This chain uses TRBV28 with TRBJ2-7; D not resolved. The CDR3 runs 11 residues. V dropped 7 bases and J dropped 3 bases, with 7 bases sitting between them. Looked up from germline, CDR1 is MDHEN and CDR2 is SYDVKM. This CDR3 reads CASTSYYEQYF. DNA of the CDR3: TGTGCCAGCACGAGCTACTACGAGCAGTACTTC.

The J gene is TRBJ1-4, the V gene TRBV5-1, with a weak D call TRBD1 (5 bases). CDR1 is SGHRS, CDR2 YFSETQ, per germline. Trimming shortened V by 1 base and J by 5 bases, and 9 bases separated the two germline ends. The CDR3 is 14 residues long. This CDR3 reads CASSLLPGNEKLFF. The DNA of the CDR3 is TGCGCCAGCAGCTTGTTGCCAGGGAATGAAAAACTGTTTTTT. The whole variable domain, filled in from reference TRBV5-1 and TRBJ1-4, reads KAGVTQTPRYLIKTRGQQVTLSCSPISGHRSVSWYQQTPGQGLQFLFEYFSETQRNKGNFPGRFSGRQFSNSRSEMNVSTLELGDSALYLCASSLLPGNEKLFFGSGTQLSVL.

The rearrangement uses TRBV4-2 and TRBJ1-5; no clear D gene. V shed 0 bases and J shed 1 base, with 7 bases lying between them. The V gene's germline CDR1 is LGHNA and CDR2 YNFKEQ. This CDR3 is 15 amino acids long. CDR3 region: CASSQEGWSNQPQHF. In DNA, the CDR3 is TGTGCCAGCAGCCAAGAGGGGTGGAGCAATCAGCCCCAGCATTTT.

This chain connects TRBV10-3 to TRBJ2-7; D is possibly TRBD1 (6 bases). The CDR3 spans 16 residues. Germline-derived CDR1 and CDR2 are ENHRY and SYGVKD. Trimming left V 3 bases short and J 0 bases short, with 15 bases between. The CDR3: CAISDPPHRDSYEQYF. The DNA of the CDR3 is TGTGCCATCAGTGATCCCCCACACAGGGACTCCTACGAGCAGTACTTC.

V gene TRBV7-9 combines with J gene TRBJ2-1; 7 nucleotides line up with TRBD2. J was trimmed by 0 bases and V by 5 bases; bases with no gene match: 1. CDR3 size: 14 residues. The V gene's germline CDR1 is SEHNR and CDR2 FQNEAQ (reference sequence). In DNA, the CDR3 is TGTGCCAGCAGCGGCGGGGGCTCCTACAATGAGCAGTTCTTC. Translation: CASSGGGSYNEQFF.

The chain combines TRBV6-6 with TRBJ2-7; 10 bases map to TRBD1. The V gene's germline CDR1 is MNHNY and CDR2 SVGAGI (reference sequence). After removal of 2 bases from V and 5 bases from J, the junction contained 9 bases not matched to a gene. The CDR3 sequence is 16 residues long. The CDR3 region has the DNA TGTGCCAGCAGTTACCCCACCGGACAGGGGGGGGACGAGCAGTACTTC. Translating it yields CASSYPTGQGGDEQYF.

The chain links TRBV19 to TRBJ2-5; D is perhaps TRBD2 (6 bases). Germline CDR1 and CDR2: LNHDA and SQIVND (reference sequence). Deletions cut 2 bases from V and 2 bases from J, with 12 bases between. This CDR3 comprises 15 residues. This CDR3 reads CASSITGLTQETQYF. The CDR3 nucleotides are TGTGCCAGTAGTATAACGGGACTGACGCAAGAGACCCAGTACTTC.

This clone has a single count. The rearrangement links TRBV2 to TRBJ2-6, with TRBD1 matching over 10 bases. This CDR3 has 17 amino acids. Looked up from germline, CDR1 is SNHLY and CDR2 is FYNNEI. Trimming removed 3 bases from V and 3 bases from J; junction bases left unmatched: 5. The CDR3 sequence is CASSDVDRGRGANVLTF. In DNA, the CDR3 is TGTGCCAGCAGTGATGTCGACAGGGGGCGTGGGGCCAACGTCCTGACTTTC.

V gene TRBV6-6 combines with J gene TRBJ2-1; D call uncertain. There are 12 residues in the CDR3. The V end lost 5 bases, the J end lost 4 bases, and 6 bases lay between the germline ends. Germline CDR1 reads MNHNY; CDR2 reads SVGAGI (reference sequence). The CDR3: CASSPSYNEQFF. DNA of the CDR3: TGTGCCAGCAGTCCCTCGTACAATGAGCAGTTCTTC.

The chain uses TRBV6-5 and TRBJ2-7; 8 bases agree with TRBD1. Germline CDR1 and CDR2: MNHEY and SVGAGI. CDR3 length: 15 residues. With 2 bases clipped from V and 5 bases from J, the junction kept 8 bases outside the gene matches. The CDR3 region has the DNA TGTGCCAGCAGTTACAATTTGGACAGGGTGAACGAGCAGTACTTC. Translation: CASSYNLDRVNEQYF.

The V and J genes are TRBV28 and TRBJ2-1; 7 positions agree with TRBD1. J was trimmed by 15 bases and V by 3 bases; bases with no gene match: 5. Germline CDR1 reads MDHEN; CDR2 reads SYDVKM. This CDR3 has 11 amino acids. The DNA of the CDR3 is TGTGCCAGCAGTTTTATGACAGGGAGGTTCTTC. This translates into CASSFMTGRFF.

V usage is TRBV2 and J usage is TRBJ2-1; 7 bases are shared with TRBD2. J was trimmed by 5 bases and V by 4 bases; bases with no gene match: 11. The CDR3 is made up of 16 amino acids. Germline V CDR1 and CDR2: SNHLY, FYNNEI. CDR3 in DNA: TGTGCCAGCAGTGCTCCCCAGAGCGGGATACACAATGAGCAGTTCTTC. It yields the protein CASSAPQSGIHNEQFF.

This clone was seen just once. CDR3 loop: CASSFSGQANTEAFF. The CDR3 DNA reads TGTGCCAGCAGCTTTTCAGGACAAGCGAACACTGAAGCTTTCTTT. The chain carries TRBV11-2 and TRBJ1-1; D perhaps matches TRBD1 (5 bases). Trimming removed 3 bases from V and 1 base from J, with 12 bases in between. CDR1 is SGHAT, CDR2 FQNNGV, per germline. The CDR3 is 15 residues long.

Turning to this clone: Other DNA sequences within the sample encode an identical CDR3. The chain uses TRBV7-2 and TRBJ2-5, with 13 bases identical to TRBD2. CDR3 length: 16 residues. Germline V gives CDR1 SGHTA, CDR2 FQGNSA. V shed 1 base, J shed 2 bases, and the junction held 1 base outside the gene matches. CDR3 residues: CASSLVLAGGQETQYF. The DNA for the CDR3 is TGTGCCAGCAGCTTAGTACTAGCGGGAGGGCAAGAGACCCAGTACTTC.

This chain links TRBV13 with TRBJ1-2; a possible D gene is TRBD1 (5 bases). The V gene lost 1 base and the J gene lost 7 bases, with 10 bases spanning the gap. This CDR3 has 13 residues. Germline V gene lookup returns CDR1 PRHDT and CDR2 FYEKMQ (reference sequence). Here the CDR3 reads CASSLAGGAGYTF. The CDR3 coding sequence is TGTGCCAGCAGCTTAGCCGGGGGAGCTGGCTACACCTTC.

This clone appeared a single time. V is TRBV5-4 and J is TRBJ2-1, with D possibly TRBD1 on 6 matching bases. Germline CDR1 SGHNT, CDR2 YYREEE (reference sequence). V was pared by 4 bases and J by 3 bases, with 11 bases between. CDR3 length: 14 amino acids. In DNA form, the CDR3 reads TGTGCCAGCAGCCTGCAAGGGGGCTACAATGAGCAGTTCTTC. Protein: CASSLQGGYNEQFF.

The chain couples TRBV28 to TRBJ2-5, with TRBD1 matching 9 bases. Germline values: CDR1 MDHEN, CDR2 SYDVKM. The CDR3 runs 14 residues. The V segment lost 4 bases and the J segment 2 bases; nucleotides outside the gene matches: 2. CDR3 bases: TGTGCCAGCAGTTGGGACAGGGAACAAGAGACCCAGTACTTC. This encodes CASSWDREQETQYF.

This sequence joins TRBV11-2 and TRBJ1-1; TRBD1 matches at 7 bases. J gave up 0 bases and V 5 bases, and 9 bases lay outside the gene matches. The germline CDR1 and CDR2 sequences are SGHAT and FQNNGV. This CDR3 spans 16 amino acids. The CDR3 nucleotides are TGTGCCAGCAGCCCTGGGACAGAACCAATGAACACTGAAGCTTTCTTT. It specifies CASSPGTEPMNTEAFF. Drawing the rest from reference TRBV11-2 and TRBJ1-1, the complete variable domain is EAGVAQSPRYKIIEKRQSVAFWCNPISGHATLYWYQQILGQGPKLLIQFQNNGVVDDSQLPKDRFSAERLKGVDSTLKIQPAKLEDSAVYLCASSPGTEPMNTEAFFGQGTRLTVV.

The chain couples TRBV7-2 to TRBJ2-7; D gene unclear. Trimming left V 5 bases short and J 3 bases short, with 5 bases between. This CDR3 is 11 amino acids long. CDR1 SGHTA and CDR2 FQGNSA come from the germline V gene. DNA for the CDR3: TGTGCCAGCAGCGAAAACTACGAGCAGTACTTC. It is translated as CASSENYEQYF.

CDR3 in amino acids: CALLRNTGELFF. CDR3 DNA sequence: TGTGCCCTCTTACGGAACACCGGGGAGCTGTTTTTT. V gene TRBV6-1 combines with J gene TRBJ2-2; D is undetermined. V lost 11 bases, J lost 1 base, and 8 bases lay in between. The length of the CDR3 is 12 residues. Germline assignment: CDR1 MNHNS and CDR2 SASEGT.

V gene TRBV11-2 combines with J gene TRBJ1-2; TRBD1 might be the D (5 bases). The CDR3 spans 14 residues. The ends were cut back, 4 bases at V and 9 bases at J, with 18 bases in the middle. Germline V gives CDR1 SGHAT, CDR2 FQNNGV. Here the CDR3 reads CASSSTALMVRYTF. In DNA, the CDR3 is TGTGCCAGCAGCTCGACAGCTCTGATGGTTCGCTACACCTTC.

The rearrangement joins TRBV6-4 to TRBJ2-2; a possible D gene is TRBD1 (5 bases). Looked up from germline, CDR1 is MRHNA and CDR2 is SNTAGT. The germline V and J ends were trimmed by 0 bases and 2 bases, with 10 bases remaining between them. The CDR3 extends over 16 amino acids. This chain's CDR3 is CASSDSRQGNTGELFF. CDR3 bases: TGTGCCAGCAGTGACTCGCGCCAGGGTAACACCGGGGAGCTGTTTTTT.

The chain recombines TRBV5-1 with TRBJ2-3; D is perhaps TRBD1 (5 bases). V dropped 0 bases and J dropped 3 bases, with 11 bases sitting between them. The CDR3 runs to 15 residues. Germline CDR1 is SGHRS and CDR2 is YFSETQ. CDR3 sequence: CASSLGQGLTDTQYF. The CDR3 nucleotides read TGCGCCAGCAGCTTGGGCCAGGGCTTGACAGATACGCAGTATTTT.

This clone was detected only once. This chain joins TRBV7-9 and TRBJ1-3; maybe TRBD1 (5 bases). The CDR3 is 15 residues long. Between the trimmed V and J ends, which lost 3 bases and 3 bases, there was a span of 12 bases. Germline V gene sequence: CDR1 SEHNR, CDR2 FQNEAQ (reference sequence). CDR3: CASSFLEGIGNTIYF. CDR3 coding DNA: TGTGCCAGCAGCTTTCTCGAGGGGATTGGAAACACCATATATTTT. Full variable domain (remainder filled in from reference TRBV7-9 and TRBJ1-3): DTGVSQNPRHKITKRGQNVTFRCDPISEHNRLYWYRQTLGQGPEFLTYFQNEAQLEKSRLLSDRFSAERPKGSFSTLEIQRTEQGDSAMYLCASSFLEGIGNTIYFGEGSWLTVV.

The V and J genes are TRBV5-1 and TRBJ1-2; D possibly corresponds to TRBD1 (5 bases). This CDR3 has 16 amino acids. V was shortened by 2 bases and J by 5 bases, with 19 bases between the two germline ends. Germline-derived CDR1 and CDR2 are SGHRS and YFSETQ. The CDR3 region is CASSFTAQGSRYGYTF. CDR3 DNA: TGCGCCAGCAGCTTCACAGCCCAGGGCAGTAGGTATGGCTACACCTTC.

This chain joins TRBV6-5 and TRBJ2-1; 10 bases map to TRBD1. The germline CDR1 and CDR2 sequences are MNHEY and SVGAGI. This CDR3 is built from 15 residues. After removal of 2 bases from V and 4 bases from J, the junction contained 2 bases not matched to a gene. As DNA, the CDR3 is TGTGCCAGCAGTTACGGGACAGGGGATTACAATGAGCAGTTCTTC. The encoded protein is CASSYGTGDYNEQFF.

This chain links TRBV4-3 with TRBJ2-1; 10 bases fit TRBD2. Trimming removed 0 bases from V and 4 bases from J; junction bases left unmatched: 3. The CDR3 sequence is 16 residues long. Germline assignment: CDR1 LGHNA and CDR2 YSLEER. The CDR3 loop is CASSQEVLAGYNEQFF. CDR3 nucleotide sequence: TGCGCCAGCAGCCAAGAGGTACTAGCGGGGTACAATGAGCAGTTCTTC.